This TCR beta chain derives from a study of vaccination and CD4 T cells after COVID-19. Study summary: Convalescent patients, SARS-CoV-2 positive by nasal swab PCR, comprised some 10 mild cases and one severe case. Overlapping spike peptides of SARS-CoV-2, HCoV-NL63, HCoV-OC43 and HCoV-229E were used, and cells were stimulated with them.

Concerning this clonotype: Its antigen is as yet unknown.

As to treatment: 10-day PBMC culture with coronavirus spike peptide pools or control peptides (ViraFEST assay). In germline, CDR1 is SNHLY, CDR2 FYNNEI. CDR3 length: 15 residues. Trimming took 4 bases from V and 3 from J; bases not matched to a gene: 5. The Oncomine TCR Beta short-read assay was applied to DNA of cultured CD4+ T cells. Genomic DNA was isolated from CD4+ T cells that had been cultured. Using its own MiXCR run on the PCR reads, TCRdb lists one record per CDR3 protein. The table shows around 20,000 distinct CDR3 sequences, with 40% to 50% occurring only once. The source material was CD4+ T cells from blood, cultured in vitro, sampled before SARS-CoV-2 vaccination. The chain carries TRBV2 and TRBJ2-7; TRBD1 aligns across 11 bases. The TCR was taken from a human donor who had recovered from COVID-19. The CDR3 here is CASSGGTGGLYEQYF. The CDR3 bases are TGTGCCAGCAGTGGGGGGACAGGGGGTCTCTACGAGCAGTACTTC.